This record looks at one TCR beta chain sequence and its context. The target antigen is unknown. Germline V lookup: CDR1 LNHDA, CDR2 SQIVND (reference sequence). The CDR3 is made up of 14 amino acids. Trimming removed 7 bases from V and 5 bases from J, with 12 bases in between. The data belong to a study of T cell responses to AZD1222 COVID-19 vaccine. Overall study findings and caveats: Spike-wide vaccine-associated CD4 TCRs dominated at 160-218 and 743-854. Samples come after the peak T cell response, not at day 14.

Using immunoSEQ multiplex PCR, the repertoire was profiled, and TCRdb retains in-frame clones only, with some absent. The sample includes approximately 84,000 clones, 75% to 90% of them seen just once. The sequence came from an adult in good health. The chain recombines TRBV19 with TRBJ1-6; tentative D call: TRBD1 (5 bases). Sequenced here: peripheral blood, sampled on day 0 of AZD1222 vaccination. The CDR3 loop reads CASTPRGDNSPLHF. Written as DNA, the CDR3 is TGTGCCAGTACCCCGAGAGGGGATAATTCACCCCTCCACTTT.